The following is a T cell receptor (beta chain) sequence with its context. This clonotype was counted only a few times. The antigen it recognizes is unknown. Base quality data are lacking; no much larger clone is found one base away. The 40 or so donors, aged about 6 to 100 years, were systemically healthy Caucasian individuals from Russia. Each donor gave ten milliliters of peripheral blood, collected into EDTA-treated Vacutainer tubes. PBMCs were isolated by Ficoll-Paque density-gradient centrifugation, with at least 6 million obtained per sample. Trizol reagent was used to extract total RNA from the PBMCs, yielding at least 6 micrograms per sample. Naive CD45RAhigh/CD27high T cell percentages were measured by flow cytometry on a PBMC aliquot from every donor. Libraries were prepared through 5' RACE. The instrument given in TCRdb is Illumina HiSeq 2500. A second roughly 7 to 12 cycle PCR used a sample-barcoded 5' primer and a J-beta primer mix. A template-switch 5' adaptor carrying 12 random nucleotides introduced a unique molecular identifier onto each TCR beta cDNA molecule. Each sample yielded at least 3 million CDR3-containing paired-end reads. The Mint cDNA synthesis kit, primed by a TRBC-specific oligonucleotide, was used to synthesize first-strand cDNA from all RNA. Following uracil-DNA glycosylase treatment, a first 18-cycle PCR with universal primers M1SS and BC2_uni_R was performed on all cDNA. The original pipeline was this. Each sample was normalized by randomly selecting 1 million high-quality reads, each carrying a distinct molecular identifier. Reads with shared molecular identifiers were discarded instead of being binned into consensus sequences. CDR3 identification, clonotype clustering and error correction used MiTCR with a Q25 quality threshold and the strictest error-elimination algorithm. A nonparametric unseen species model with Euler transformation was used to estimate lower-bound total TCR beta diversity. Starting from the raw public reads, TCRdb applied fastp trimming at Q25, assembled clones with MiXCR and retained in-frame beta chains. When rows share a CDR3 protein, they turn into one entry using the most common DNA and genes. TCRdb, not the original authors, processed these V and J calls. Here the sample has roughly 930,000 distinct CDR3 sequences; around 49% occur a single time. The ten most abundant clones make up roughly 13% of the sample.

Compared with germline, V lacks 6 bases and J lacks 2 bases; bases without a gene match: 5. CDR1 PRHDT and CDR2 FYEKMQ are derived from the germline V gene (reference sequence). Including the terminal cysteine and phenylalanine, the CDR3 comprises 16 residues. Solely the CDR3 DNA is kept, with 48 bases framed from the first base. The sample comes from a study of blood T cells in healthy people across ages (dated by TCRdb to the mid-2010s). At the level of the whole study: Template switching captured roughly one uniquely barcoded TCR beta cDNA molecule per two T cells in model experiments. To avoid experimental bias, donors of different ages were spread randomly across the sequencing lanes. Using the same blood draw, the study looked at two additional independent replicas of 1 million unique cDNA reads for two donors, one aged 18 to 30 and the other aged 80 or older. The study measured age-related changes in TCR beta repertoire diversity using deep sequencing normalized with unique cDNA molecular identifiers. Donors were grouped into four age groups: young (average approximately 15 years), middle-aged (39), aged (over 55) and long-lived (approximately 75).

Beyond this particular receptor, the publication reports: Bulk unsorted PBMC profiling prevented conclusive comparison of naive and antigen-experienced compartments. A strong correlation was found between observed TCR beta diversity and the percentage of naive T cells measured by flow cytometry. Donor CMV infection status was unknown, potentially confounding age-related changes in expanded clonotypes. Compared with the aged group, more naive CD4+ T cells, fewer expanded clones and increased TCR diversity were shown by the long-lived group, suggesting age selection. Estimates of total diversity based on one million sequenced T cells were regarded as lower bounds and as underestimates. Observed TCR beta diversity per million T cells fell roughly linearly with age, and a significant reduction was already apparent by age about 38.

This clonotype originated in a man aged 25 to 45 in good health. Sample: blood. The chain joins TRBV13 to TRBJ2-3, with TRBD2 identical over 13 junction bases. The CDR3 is CASSSGLAGATDTQYF. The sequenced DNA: TGTGCCAGCAGTTCCGGACTAGCGGGGGCCACAGATACGCAGTATTTT.